The 21 T cell receptor beta chains listed next were all sequenced from one sample in a study of cytomegalovirus exposure and HLA in healthy donors. The data were produced by immunoSEQ multiplex PCR, yet TCRdb's version contains in-frame clones alone and is incomplete. The sample comprises under 80,000 clones, 89% of which are singletons, and more than 1% rests with the top ten. The specimen sequenced was PBMCs. Source of these receptors: a woman under 30 in good health and CMV-seronegative.

This clone was observed a single time. Here the CDR3 DNA reads TGTGCCAGCAGTTATCGGGAGGTCAATGAGCAGTTCTTC. It specifies CASSYREVNEQFF. V usage is TRBV6-5 and J usage is TRBJ2-1, with 7 bases aligning to TRBD2. The CDR3 consists of 13 residues. The germline V gene has CDR1 MNHEY and CDR2 SVGAGI. Trimming at V came to 3 bases and at J to 6 bases, leaving 2 bases not matched to a gene.

This chain uses TRBV11-2 with TRBJ2-1; D call uncertain. Germline-derived CDR1 and CDR2 are SGHAT and FQNNGV. V shed 3 bases and J shed 0 bases, with 9 bases lying between them. The CDR3 extends over 15 amino acids. This chain's CDR3 is CASSLGSSSYNEQFF. The CDR3 nucleotides read TGTGCCAGCAGCTTGGGCTCCAGCTCCTACAATGAGCAGTTCTTC.

The gene calls are TRBV18 and TRBJ2-7; 7 bases map to TRBD1. The J segment lost 4 bases and the V segment lost 3 bases, leaving 12 bases of the junction unmatched. The germline V gene has CDR1 KGHSH and CDR2 LQKENI. The CDR3 spans 16 residues. The CDR3 here is CASSPRQGTELYEQYF. As DNA, the CDR3 is TGTGCCAGCTCACCTAGACAGGGCACTGAACTTTACGAGCAGTACTTC.

The rearrangement joins TRBV2 to TRBJ2-1; D not resolved. The germline V and J ends were trimmed by 1 base and 10 bases, with 11 bases remaining between them. CDR1 is SNHLY, CDR2 FYNNEI, per germline. This CDR3 comprises 13 residues. Here the CDR3 DNA reads TGTGCCAGCAGTGAAGGACAATTTACAGAGCAGTTCTTC. It codes for CASSEGQFTEQFF.

The chain uses TRBV5-1 and TRBJ2-7; 10 bases line up with TRBD1. CDR3 length equals 15 residues. The ends lost 3 bases at V and 0 bases at J; junction bases unmatched: 3. Per the germline V gene, CDR1 is SGHRS and CDR2 is YFSETQ. CDR3 amino acids: CASSSTGGPSYEQYF. In nucleotides, the CDR3 is TGCGCCAGCAGCTCGACAGGGGGCCCCTCCTACGAGCAGTACTTC.

The rearrangement joins TRBV5-6 to TRBJ2-1, with a possible D match to TRBD2 (6 bases). This CDR3 is built from 15 residues. CDR1 is SGHDT, CDR2 YYEEEE, per germline. With 0 bases removed from V and 7 bases from J, the gap between germline ends came to 14 bases. The CDR3, as DNA: TGTGCCAGCAGCTTGGTTGTGACTAGATGGAATGAGCAGTTCTTC. Protein sequence: CASSLVVTRWNEQFF. Full variable domain (outside the CDR3, taken from reference TRBV5-6 and TRBJ2-1): DAGVTQSPTHLIKTRGQQVTLRCSPKSGHDTVSWYQQALGQGPQFIFQYYEEEERQRGNFPDRFSGHQFPNYSSELNVNALLLGDSALYLCASSLVVTRWNEQFFGPGTRLTVL.

V and J are TRBV6-1 and TRBJ2-1, with D possibly being TRBD1 (6 bases). CDR3 size: 14 residues. Germline values: CDR1 MNHNS, CDR2 SASEGT. V lost 1 base and J lost 8, with 12 bases in between. The CDR3, as DNA: TGTGCCAGCAGTGAAGAGACAGGATCGGATGAGCAGTTCTTC. Translated, it gives CASSEETGSDEQFF.

This clone was observed once. CDR3 sequence reads: CASSLSGPAEQYF. For the CDR3, the DNA is TGTGCCAGCAGTCTATCAGGGCCCGCCGAGCAGTACTTC. V usage is TRBV28 and J usage is TRBJ2-7; possible D gene TRBD1, 5 bases. V lost 5 bases to trimming and J lost 6 bases, with 14 bases between them. CDR1 and CDR2 from the germline V gene are MDHEN and SYDVKM. The CDR3 extends over 13 amino acids.

The chain combines TRBV6-6 with TRBJ1-4; 11 bases fit TRBD1. The CDR3 totals 15 residues. CDR1 and CDR2 (germline): MNHNY, SVGAGI (reference sequence). With 2 bases clipped from V and 11 bases from J, the junction kept 7 bases outside the gene matches. The CDR3 is CASSYPWTGGGKLFF. DNA for the CDR3: TGTGCCAGCAGTTACCCTTGGACAGGGGGCGGGAAACTGTTTTTT.

The genes are TRBV27 and TRBJ2-7; 8 bases agree with TRBD1. The V gene end was trimmed by 5 bases and the J gene end by 3 bases; junction bases not matched to a gene: 9. CDR1 MNHEY and CDR2 SMNVEV come from the germline V gene (reference sequence). The CDR3 has 15 amino acids. CDR3 in amino acids: CASSLTDRAGYEQYF. The DNA for the CDR3 is TGTGCCAGCAGTCTTACGGACAGGGCAGGCTACGAGCAGTACTTC.

The chain has TRBV4-1 and TRBJ2-7, with 7 bases that match TRBD1. The CDR3 runs to 15 residues. The germline V gene encodes CDR1 MGHRA and CDR2 YSYEKL. V trimming: 3 bases; J trimming: 2 bases; junction bases outside the gene matches: 7. This CDR3 reads CASSHRQGTTYEQYF. The CDR3 DNA is TGCGCCAGCAGCCACCGACAGGGAACTACCTACGAGCAGTACTTC.

This clone was picked up a small number of times. The chain recombines TRBV11-2 with TRBJ2-5, with 7 bases matching TRBD2. J gave up 4 bases and V 5 bases, and 10 bases lay outside the gene matches. Germline V lookup: CDR1 SGHAT, CDR2 FQNNGV. The CDR3 sequence is 15 residues long. The CDR3 spells CASSPTPAGRETQYF. CDR3 coding DNA: TGTGCCAGCAGCCCCACCCCAGCGGGGAGAGAGACCCAGTACTTC.

This rearrangement joins TRBV6-1 to TRBJ1-1; D ambiguous. The germline gives CDR1 MNHNS, CDR2 SASEGT. CDR3 length: 12 amino acids. V lost 10 bases, J lost 6 bases, and 15 bases lay in between. The CDR3 protein is CAISPLGAEAFF. DNA of the CDR3: TGTGCCATCAGCCCCCTCGGAGCTGAAGCTTTCTTT.

The J gene is TRBJ1-2, the V gene TRBV5-1, with TRBD1 identical over 8 bases. In germline, CDR1 is SGHRS, CDR2 YFSETQ. CDR3 length: 14 amino acids. Losses at the gene ends were 0 bases for V and 4 bases for J; bases not matched to a gene: 2. The CDR3 region has the DNA TGCGCCAGCAGCTTGGCCGGGACAGGCTATGGCTACACCTTC. Its translation is CASSLAGTGYGYTF.

This clone was observed a few times. The chain joins TRBV10-3 to TRBJ2-1; TRBD1 aligns across 7 bases. Germline loops: CDR1 ENHRY, CDR2 SYGVKD. The CDR3 sequence is 14 residues long. Trimming removed 6 bases from V and 5 bases from J; junction bases left unmatched: 7. CDR3 region: CAISPGQSDNEQFF. The CDR3 DNA is TGTGCCATCAGCCCGGGACAGTCGGACAATGAGCAGTTCTTC.

A single count supports this clone. The chain has TRBV28 and TRBJ1-5; D might be TRBD1 (6 bases). Germline V CDR1 and CDR2: MDHEN, SYDVKM. Trimming took 5 bases from V and 2 from J, leaving 13 bases between them. The CDR3 is 15 residues long. The CDR3 DNA reads as TGTGCCAGCAGTCCCGGGACACGGGGCAATCAGCCCCAGCATTTT. As protein: CASSPGTRGNQPQHF.

V and J are TRBV19 and TRBJ1-4; D gene unclear. V was clipped by 5 bases and J by 0 bases, with 7 bases between them. Germline CDR1 is LNHDA and CDR2 is SQIVND (reference sequence). The CDR3 loop spans 14 amino acids. CDR3 loop: CASSLRATNEKLFF. The CDR3 region has the DNA TGTGCCAGTAGTCTCCGCGCAACTAATGAAAAACTGTTTTTT.

The rearrangement links TRBV4-1 to TRBJ2-5; 7 bases are shared with TRBD1. Germline V lookup: CDR1 MGHRA, CDR2 YSYEKL. The J segment lost 1 base and the V segment lost 1 base, leaving 3 bases of the junction unmatched. The CDR3 is 15 residues long. CDR3 bases: TGCGCCAGCAGCCAAGGGGGACAGATCCAAGAGACCCAGTACTTC. This sequence encodes CASSQGGQIQETQYF.

The V gene is TRBV28, the J gene TRBJ2-7, with TRBD2 matching 7 bases. Germline trimming cut 6 bases from V and 4 bases from J; bases unmatched to any gene: 12. This CDR3 has 15 amino acids. Germline CDR1 and CDR2: MDHEN and SYDVKM. CDR3 amino acids: CASRMGGDQSYEQYF. The CDR3 coding sequence is TGTGCCAGCAGGATGGGGGGGGACCAATCATACGAGCAGTACTTC.

This sequence joins TRBV27 and TRBJ2-2; maybe TRBD1 (7 bases). The CDR3 sequence is 15 residues long. Trimming stripped 3 bases from V and 4 bases from J, with 12 bases between. Germline CDR1 is MNHEY and CDR2 is SMNVEV (reference sequence). The CDR3 sequence is CASSFLRGVTGELFF. CDR3 in DNA: TGTGCCAGCAGTTTCCTCAGGGGGGTCACCGGGGAGCTGTTTTTT.

There are a few counts of this clone. CDR3 loop: CASSQEGRAGGLDEQFF. Here the CDR3 DNA reads TGTGCCAGCAGCCAAGAGGGTCGAGCGGGAGGTTTGGATGAGCAGTTCTTC. The genes are TRBV4-2 and TRBJ2-1; 9 bases agree with TRBD2. Germline CDR1 reads LGHNA; CDR2 reads YNFKEQ. The CDR3 runs to 17 residues. V lost 0 bases, J lost 8 bases, and 11 bases stayed unmatched.